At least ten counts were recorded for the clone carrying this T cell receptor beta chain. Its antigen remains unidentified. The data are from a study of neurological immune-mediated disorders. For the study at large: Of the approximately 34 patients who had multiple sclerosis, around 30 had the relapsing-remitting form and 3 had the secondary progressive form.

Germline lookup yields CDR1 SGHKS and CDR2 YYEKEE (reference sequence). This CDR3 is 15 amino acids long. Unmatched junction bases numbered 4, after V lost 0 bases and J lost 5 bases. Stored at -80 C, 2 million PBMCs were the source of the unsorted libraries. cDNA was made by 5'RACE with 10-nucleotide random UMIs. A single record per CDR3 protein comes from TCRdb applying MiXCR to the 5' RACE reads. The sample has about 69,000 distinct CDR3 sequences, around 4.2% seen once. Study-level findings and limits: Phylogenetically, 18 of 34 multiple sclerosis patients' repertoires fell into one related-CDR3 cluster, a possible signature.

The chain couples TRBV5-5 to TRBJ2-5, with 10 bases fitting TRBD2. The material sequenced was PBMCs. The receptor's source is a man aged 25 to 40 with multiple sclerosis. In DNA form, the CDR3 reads TGTGCCAGCAGCTTGGAGCGGGGGGGCTGGGAGACCCAGTACTTC. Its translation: CASSLERGGWETQYF.